Listed here are 20 T cell receptor beta chains from one sample, sequenced in a study of T cell responses to AZD1222 COVID-19 vaccine. TCRdb's copy holds only in-frame clones and misses some; the assay was immunoSEQ multiplex PCR. The sample yields about 100,000 clones, 85% to 90% seen once. Source: peripheral blood, taken on day 0 of AZD1222 vaccination. These receptors all come from an adult in good health.

This chain joins TRBV18 and TRBJ2-3; D remains unclear. The V end lost 3 bases, the J end lost 5 bases, and 12 bases lay between the germline ends. Germline V gene sequence: CDR1 KGHSH, CDR2 LQKENI. This CDR3 contains 14 residues. CDR3 nucleotides: TGTGCCAGCTCACCTGGGATAGTAGGAGATACGCAGTATTTT. This translates into CASSPGIVGDTQYF.

This clone was observed once. The V call is TRBV7-2, the J call TRBJ1-4, with D maybe TRBD1 (5 bases). Germline assignment: CDR1 SGHTA and CDR2 FQGNSA. CDR3 size: 14 residues. V lost 5 bases and J lost 5, with 12 bases in between. The CDR3 here is CASSRGGNNEKLFF. The CDR3 nucleotides read TGTGCCAGCAGCCGTGGGGGAAACAATGAAAAACTGTTTTTT.

V is TRBV10-3 and J is TRBJ2-1, with 7 bases lining up with TRBD2. Trimming at V came to 6 bases and at J to 6 bases, leaving 2 bases not matched to a gene. Looked up from germline, CDR1 is ENHRY and CDR2 is SYGVKD. The length of the CDR3 is 12 residues. CDR3 in DNA: TGTGCCATCAGGGGAGGGACCAATGAGCAGTTCTTC. It is translated as CAIRGGTNEQFF.

The genes are TRBV7-9 and TRBJ1-2; D is unclear. Between the trimmed V and J ends, which lost 6 bases and 6 bases, there was a span of 23 bases. The CDR3 runs to 16 residues. Germline values: CDR1 SEHNR, CDR2 FQNEAQ (reference sequence). CDR3 amino acids: CASSPTGVPTLNGYTF. The CDR3 DNA reads TGTGCCAGCAGTCCTACCGGTGTCCCAACTTTAAATGGCTACACCTTC.

The chain has TRBV2 and TRBJ2-3; 9 bases are a match to TRBD2. The germline V gene has CDR1 SNHLY and CDR2 FYNNEI. The V and J ends lost 4 bases and 3 bases, in that order; junction bases with no gene match: 8. This CDR3 comprises 16 residues. CDR3 sequence (DNA): TGTGCCAGCAGTGGGGGTGGCGGGAGGGCGACAGATACGCAGTATTTT. Translated: CASSGGGGRATDTQYF. The whole variable domain, remainder taken from reference TRBV2 and TRBJ2-3, is EPEVTQTPSHQVTQMGQEVILRCVPISNHLYFYWYRQILGQKVEFLVSFYNNEISEKSEIFDDQFSVERPDGSNFTLKIRSTKLEDSAMYFCASSGGGGRATDTQYFGPGTRLTVL.

The rearrangement joins TRBV6-5 to TRBJ2-7, with a possible D match to TRBD1 (6 bases). This CDR3 is built from 14 residues. Trimming took 6 bases from V and 0 from J, leaving 12 bases between them. Per the germline V gene, CDR1 is MNHEY and CDR2 is SVGAGI. The CDR3 nucleotides are TGTGCCAGCAGGCTCGGACAGAGCTCCTACGAGCAGTACTTC. This gives the protein CASRLGQSSYEQYF.

This clone was observed a handful of times. The chain is built from TRBV3-1 (or the pseudogene TRBV3-2) and TRBJ2-3; 10 positions agree with TRBD2. Trimming removed 0 bases from V and 6 bases from J; junction bases left unmatched: 12. CDR1 and CDR2 from the germline V gene are LGHDT and YNNKEL (reference sequence). This CDR3 has 18 residues. Written as DNA, the CDR3 is TGTGCCAGCAGCCAAGAACGTCAGTCTAGCGGGAGTTGGGATACGCAGTATTTT. Its protein product is CASSQERQSSGSWDTQYF.

This clone was detected once. The chain joins TRBV5-1 to TRBJ2-7; 9 positions match TRBD1. The V and J ends lost 3 bases and 3 bases, in that order; junction bases with no gene match: 7. This CDR3 is built from 15 residues. Looked up from germline, CDR1 is SGHRS and CDR2 is YFSETQ. The CDR3 region is CASSSPGQGYYEQYF. Here the CDR3 DNA reads TGCGCCAGCAGCTCCCCGGGACAGGGATACTACGAGCAGTACTTC.

The chain recombines TRBV18 with TRBJ1-3; TRBD1 is a possible D gene (5 bases). V was shortened by 6 bases and J by 0 bases, with 15 bases between the two germline ends. The CDR3 runs to 16 residues. Germline V gives CDR1 KGHSH, CDR2 LQKENI. In nucleotides, the CDR3 is TGTGCCAGCTCGCAACGGGACTCCAGCTCTGGAAACACCATATATTTT. Protein: CASSQRDSSSGNTIYF.

This chain joins TRBV19 and TRBJ2-3; weak D call: TRBD2 (5 bases). The V gene's germline CDR1 is LNHDA and CDR2 SQIVND (reference sequence). CDR3 length: 16 residues. V lost 3 bases, J lost 6 bases, and 19 bases lay in between. The CDR3 sequence: CASSIPGSVPSDTQYF. CDR3 nucleotides: TGTGCCAGTAGTATCCCGGGTAGCGTACCGTCCGATACGCAGTATTTT.

This CDR3 is CASSPEVWGGGYTF. In DNA form, the CDR3 reads TGTGCCAGCAGCCCTGAGGTTTGGGGTGGCGGCTACACCTTC. The V and J genes are TRBV28 and TRBJ1-2; D ambiguous. Trimming left V 6 bases short and J 8 bases short, with 19 bases between. The CDR3 length is 14 residues. Germline V gene data show CDR1 as MDHEN and CDR2 as SYDVKM.

The genes are TRBV3-1 (or the pseudogene TRBV3-2) and TRBJ2-7; 13 bases match TRBD2. The CDR3 length is 15 residues. With V trimmed by 3 bases and J by 7 bases, 6 bases remained unmatched. CDR1 LGHDT and CDR2 YNNKEL come from the germline V gene (reference sequence). DNA of the CDR3: TGTGCCAGCAGCCAGACTAGCGGGAGGAGAGGGGAGCAGTACTTC. Its protein is CASSQTSGRRGEQYF.

V usage is TRBV10-3 and J usage is TRBJ1-5, with TRBD1 matching over 10 bases. V shed 6 bases and J 6 bases; nucleotides not matched to a gene: 5. The CDR3 covers 14 residues. The germline V gene encodes CDR1 ENHRY and CDR2 SYGVKD. CDR3 DNA: TGTGCCATCAGCCGACAGGGGGCCGTTCAGCCCCAGCATTTT. Amino acid sequence: CAISRQGAVQPQHF.

The chain recombines TRBV19 with TRBJ1-1; TRBD1 aligns across 7 bases. The CDR3 is 15 amino acids. Per germline, CDR1 LNHDA and CDR2 SQIVND (reference sequence). J was trimmed by 5 bases and V by 3 bases; bases with no gene match: 9. The CDR3 coding sequence is TGTGCCAGTAGTATGTCAGCAGGGGGGCGGACTGAAGCTTTCTTT. This codes for CASSMSAGGRTEAFF.

This rearrangement joins TRBV7-9 to TRBJ2-1; 10 nucleotides match TRBD2. This CDR3 contains 18 residues. Unmatched junction bases numbered 13, after V lost 5 bases and J lost 3 bases. Germline V CDR1 and CDR2: SEHNR, FQNEAQ (reference sequence). CDR3 protein: CASSPPMLAGEDYNEQFF. The CDR3 DNA sequence: TGTGCCAGCAGCCCCCCCATGCTAGCGGGAGAAGACTACAATGAGCAGTTCTTC.

V and J are TRBV2 and TRBJ2-2, with D unclear. Germline V gives CDR1 SNHLY, CDR2 FYNNEI. The V end lost 10 bases, the J end lost 5 bases, and 14 bases lay between the germline ends. The CDR3 extends over 13 amino acids. CDR3 bases: TGTGCCATACTCACTGGCGTGACCGGGGAGCTGTTTTTT. Its translation: CAILTGVTGELFF.

The chain carries TRBV28 and TRBJ1-1; D gene uncertain. The CDR3 runs to 14 residues. Trimming stripped 7 bases from V and 2 bases from J, with 14 bases between. Germline V lookup: CDR1 MDHEN, CDR2 SYDVKM. The CDR3 coding sequence is TGTGCCAGCACCTTCCTCCCCGGAAACACTGAAGCTTTCTTT. It translates to CASTFLPGNTEAFF.

The V and J genes are TRBV2 and TRBJ1-6; tentatively, D is TRBD1 (5 bases). In germline, CDR1 is SNHLY, CDR2 FYNNEI. V was shortened by 0 bases and J by 7 bases, with 10 bases between the two germline ends. This CDR3 is 15 amino acids long. DNA of the CDR3: TGTGCCAGCAGTGAAGCAAGAGGGGAGAATTCACCCCTCCACTTT. It encodes CASSEARGENSPLHF.

CDR3 coding DNA: TGTGCCAGCAGCTTGTTACCCGGGAGGGGAACCTACGAGCAGTACTTC. The encoded protein is CASSLLPGRGTYEQYF. The chain employs TRBV7-2 and TRBJ2-7, with TRBD2 matching 8 bases. The germline V gene has CDR1 SGHTA and CDR2 FQGNSA. Trimming removed 3 bases from V and 2 bases from J; junction bases left unmatched: 9. The CDR3 length is 16 residues.

This chain connects TRBV24-1 to TRBJ1-1; 9 bases are a match to TRBD1. The V segment lost 7 bases and the J segment 0 bases; nucleotides outside the gene matches: 2. Germline CDR1 is KGHDR and CDR2 is SFDVKD. The CDR3 contains 14 residues. The CDR3 nucleotides read TGTGCCACCAGAGGGACAGGGCTGAACACTGAAGCTTTCTTT. Protein: CATRGTGLNTEAFF.